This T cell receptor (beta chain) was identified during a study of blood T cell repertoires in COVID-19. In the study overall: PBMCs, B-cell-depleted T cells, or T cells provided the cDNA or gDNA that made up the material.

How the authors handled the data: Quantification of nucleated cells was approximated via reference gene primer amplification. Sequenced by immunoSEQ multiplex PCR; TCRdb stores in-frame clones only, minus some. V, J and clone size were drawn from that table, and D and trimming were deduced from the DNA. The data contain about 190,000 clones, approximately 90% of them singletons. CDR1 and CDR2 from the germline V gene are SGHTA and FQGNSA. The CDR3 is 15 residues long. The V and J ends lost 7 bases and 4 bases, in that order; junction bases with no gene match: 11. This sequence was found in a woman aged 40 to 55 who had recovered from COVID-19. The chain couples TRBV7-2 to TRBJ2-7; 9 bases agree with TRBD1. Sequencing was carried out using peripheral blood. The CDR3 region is CASNFPGQGTYEQYF. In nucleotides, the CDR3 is TGTGCCAGCAACTTCCCAGGACAGGGGACGTACGAGCAGTACTTC.